Detailed here is one T cell receptor beta chain. Its antigen is undetermined. Sequenced by immunoSEQ multiplex PCR; TCRdb stores in-frame clones only, minus some. The table shows some 130,000 clones, with approximately 94% occurring only once. These data are taken from a study of T cell responses to AZD1222 COVID-19 vaccine. Study-level points and caveats: Females outnumbered males among donors, who were mostly white British; clonal diversity was possibly underestimated. Per reports, nearly half of all spike-specific TCRs target regions that are unmutated in variants.

This CDR3 comprises 15 residues. The V gene end was trimmed by 2 bases and the J gene end by 3 bases; junction bases not matched to a gene: 3. The V gene's germline CDR1 is SGHRS and CDR2 YFSETQ. This chain links TRBV5-1 with TRBJ2-2; 8 bases map to TRBD1. Source: peripheral blood, taken on day 0 of AZD1222 vaccination. The clonotype originates from an adult in good health. The CDR3 loop is CASSFRGRDTGELFF. In DNA form, the CDR3 reads TGCGCCAGCAGCTTCAGGGGGCGCGACACCGGGGAGCTGTTTTTT.